This T cell receptor (beta chain) derives from a study of T-cell reconstitution after alpha-beta-depleted transplantation in children. This clonotype was counted many times. Preparing the TCRbeta library involved the use of unique molecular identifiers. TCRdb re-analysed the PCR reads in MiXCR, keeping a single row per CDR3 protein. Of about 460,000 distinct CDR3 sequences listed, 10% are singletons. CDR3 length equals 15 residues. V shed 0 bases and J 3 bases; nucleotides not matched to a gene: 2. CDR1 and CDR2 from the germline V gene are LGHNA and YSLEER. The chain combines TRBV4-3 with TRBJ2-1; 7 nucleotides line up with TRBD1. The source is a child aged 2-15 years with inherited bone marrow failure, due to receive a stem cell transplant. The material sequenced was PBMCs, taken before TCRalphabeta/CD19-depleted stem cell transplant. CDR3 region: CASSQDRGFYNEQFF. In DNA, the CDR3 is TGCGCCAGCAGCCAAGACAGGGGGTTCTACAATGAGCAGTTCTTC.